What follows is one TCR beta chain and its context. 13 Jbeta primers and 60 Vbeta primers were used for the PCR. Authors' data handling: Approximately 9.9 million shared chains were among the approximately 80 million unique TCR beta chains that a later analysis counted. TCRdb's table, derived via immunoSEQ multiplex PCR, lists solely in-frame clones and lacks some. The V and J calls and the clone size are those of that table, but D and trimming were determined from the DNA. The sample has over 150,000 clones; roughly 89% are singletons. This record comes from a study of cytomegalovirus exposure and HLA in healthy donors. Germline assignment: CDR1 SGHVS and CDR2 FNYEAQ. Trimming removed 3 bases at V and 0 bases at J, with 6 bases between. The CDR3 loop spans 15 amino acids.

This clonotype originated in a woman aged 25 to 39 in good health and CMV-seronegative. Material: PBMCs. The chain carries TRBV7-6 and TRBJ2-6; maybe TRBD2 (5 bases). The chain's CDR3 is CASSFGDSGANVLTF. The CDR3 DNA follows: TGTGCCAGCAGCTTCGGGGACTCTGGGGCCAACGTCCTGACTTTC.